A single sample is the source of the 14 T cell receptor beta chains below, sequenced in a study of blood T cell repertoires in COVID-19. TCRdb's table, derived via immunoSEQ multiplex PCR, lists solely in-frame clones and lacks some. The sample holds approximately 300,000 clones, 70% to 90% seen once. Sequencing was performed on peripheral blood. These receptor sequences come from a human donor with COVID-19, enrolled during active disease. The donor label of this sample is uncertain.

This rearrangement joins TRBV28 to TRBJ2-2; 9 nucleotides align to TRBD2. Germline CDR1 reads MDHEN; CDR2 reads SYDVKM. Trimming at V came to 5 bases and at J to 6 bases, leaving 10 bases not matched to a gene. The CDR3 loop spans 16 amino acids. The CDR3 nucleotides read TGTGCCAGCAGTCCCATTAGCGGGAGTATTCCCGGGGAGCTGTTTTTT. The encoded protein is CASSPISGSIPGELFF.

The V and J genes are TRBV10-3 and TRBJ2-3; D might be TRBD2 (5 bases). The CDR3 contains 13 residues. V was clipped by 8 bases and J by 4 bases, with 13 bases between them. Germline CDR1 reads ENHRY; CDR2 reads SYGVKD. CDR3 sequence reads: CAIGSGSSDTQYF. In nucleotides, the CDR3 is TGTGCCATCGGGAGCGGTTCGTCAGATACGCAGTATTTT.

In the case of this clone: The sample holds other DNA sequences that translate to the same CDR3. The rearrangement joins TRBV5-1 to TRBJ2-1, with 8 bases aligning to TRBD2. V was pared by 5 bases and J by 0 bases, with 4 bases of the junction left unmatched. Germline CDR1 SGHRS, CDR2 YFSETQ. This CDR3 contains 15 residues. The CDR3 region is CASSLAGSSYNEQFF. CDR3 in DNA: TGCGCCAGCAGTTTAGCGGGAAGCTCCTACAATGAGCAGTTCTTC.

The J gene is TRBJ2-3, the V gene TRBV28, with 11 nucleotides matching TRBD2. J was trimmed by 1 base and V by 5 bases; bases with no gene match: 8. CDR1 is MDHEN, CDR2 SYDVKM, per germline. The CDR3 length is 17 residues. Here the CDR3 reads CASSPGLAVTGTDTQYF. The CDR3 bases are TGTGCCAGCAGTCCGGGACTAGCGGTTACAGGCACAGATACGCAGTATTTT.

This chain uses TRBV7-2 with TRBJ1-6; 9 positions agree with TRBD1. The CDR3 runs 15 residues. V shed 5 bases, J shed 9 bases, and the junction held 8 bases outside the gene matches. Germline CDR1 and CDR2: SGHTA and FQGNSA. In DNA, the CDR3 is TGTGCCAGCAGCCCCCGGACAGGGGTCGGTTCACCCCTCCACTTT. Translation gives CASSPRTGVGSPLHF.

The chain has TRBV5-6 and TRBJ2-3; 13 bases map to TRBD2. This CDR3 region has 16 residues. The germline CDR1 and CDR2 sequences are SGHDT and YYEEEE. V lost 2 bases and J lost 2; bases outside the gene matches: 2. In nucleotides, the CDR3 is TGTGCCAGCAGCTTAGGACTAGCGGGAGTCACAGATACGCAGTATTTT. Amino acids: CASSLGLAGVTDTQYF. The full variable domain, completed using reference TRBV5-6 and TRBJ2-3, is DAGVTQSPTHLIKTRGQQVTLRCSPKSGHDTVSWYQQALGQGPQFIFQYYEEEERQRGNFPDRFSGHQFPNYSSELNVNALLLGDSALYLCASSLGLAGVTDTQYFGPGTRLTVL.

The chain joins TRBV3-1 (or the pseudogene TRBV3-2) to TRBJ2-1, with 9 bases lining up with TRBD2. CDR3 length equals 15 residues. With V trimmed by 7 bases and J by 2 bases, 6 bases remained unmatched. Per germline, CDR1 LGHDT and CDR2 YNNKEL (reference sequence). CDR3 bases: TGTGCCAGCATGTCGGCGGGAGGGCCCTACAATGAGCAGTTCTTC. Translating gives CASMSAGGPYNEQFF.

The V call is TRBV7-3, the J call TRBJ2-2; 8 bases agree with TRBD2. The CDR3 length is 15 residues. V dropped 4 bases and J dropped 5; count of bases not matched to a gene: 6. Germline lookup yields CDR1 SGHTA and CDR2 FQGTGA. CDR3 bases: TGTGCCAGCAGCTCCCTAGCGGGTGGGACCGGGGAGCTGTTTTTT. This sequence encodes CASSSLAGGTGELFF.

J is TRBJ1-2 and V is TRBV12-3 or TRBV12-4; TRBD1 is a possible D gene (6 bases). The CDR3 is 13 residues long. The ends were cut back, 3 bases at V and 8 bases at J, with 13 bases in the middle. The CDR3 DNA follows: TGTGCCAGCAGTTTCCCCGACAGGCGAGGCTACACCTTC. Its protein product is CASSFPDRRGYTF.

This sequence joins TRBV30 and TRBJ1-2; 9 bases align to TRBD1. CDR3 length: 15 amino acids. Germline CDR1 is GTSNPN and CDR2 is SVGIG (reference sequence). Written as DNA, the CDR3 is TGTGCTTCCGGGACAGGGTTCGGAGCTAACTATGGCTACACCTTC. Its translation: CASGTGFGANYGYTF.

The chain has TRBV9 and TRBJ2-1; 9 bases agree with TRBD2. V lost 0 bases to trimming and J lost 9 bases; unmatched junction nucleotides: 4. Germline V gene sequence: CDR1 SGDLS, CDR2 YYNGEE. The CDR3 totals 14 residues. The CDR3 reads CASSVGGRASEQFF. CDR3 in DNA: TGTGCCAGCAGCGTAGGCGGGAGGGCCAGTGAGCAGTTCTTC.

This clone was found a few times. The CDR3 loop is CASSLQGTNYGYTF. CDR3 in DNA: TGTGCCAGCAGTTTACAAGGGACAAACTATGGCTACACCTTC. The chain joins TRBV27 to TRBJ1-2; perhaps TRBD1 as D (6 bases). CDR1 and CDR2 (germline): MNHEY, SMNVEV (reference sequence). This CDR3 is built from 14 residues. Trimming removed 2 bases from V and 2 bases from J, with 9 bases in between.

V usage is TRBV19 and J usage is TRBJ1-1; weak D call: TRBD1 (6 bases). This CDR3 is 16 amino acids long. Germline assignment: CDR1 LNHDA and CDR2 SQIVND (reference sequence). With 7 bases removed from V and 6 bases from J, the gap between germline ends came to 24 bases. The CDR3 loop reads CASTLGAGRDSAEAFF. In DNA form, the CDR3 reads TGTGCCAGTACCCTGGGGGCAGGGCGTGACTCGGCTGAAGCTTTCTTT.

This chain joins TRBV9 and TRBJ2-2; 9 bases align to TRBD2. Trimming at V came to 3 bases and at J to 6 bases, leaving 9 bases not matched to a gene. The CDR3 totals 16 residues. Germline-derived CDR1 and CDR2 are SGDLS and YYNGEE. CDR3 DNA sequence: TGTGCCAGCAGCGAACCCGGGACTAGCCTATCCGGGGAGCTGTTTTTT. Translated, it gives CASSEPGTSLSGELFF.